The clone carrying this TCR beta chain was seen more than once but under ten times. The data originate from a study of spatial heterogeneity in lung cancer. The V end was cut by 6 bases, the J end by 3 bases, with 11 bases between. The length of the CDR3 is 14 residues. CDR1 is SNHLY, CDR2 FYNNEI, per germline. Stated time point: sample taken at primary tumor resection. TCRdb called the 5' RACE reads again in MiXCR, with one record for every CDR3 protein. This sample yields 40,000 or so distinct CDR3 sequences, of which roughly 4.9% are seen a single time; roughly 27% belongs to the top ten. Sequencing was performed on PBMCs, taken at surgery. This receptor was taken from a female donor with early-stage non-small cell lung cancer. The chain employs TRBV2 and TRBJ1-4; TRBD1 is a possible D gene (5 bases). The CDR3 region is CASRAGRSNEKLFF. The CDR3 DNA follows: TGTGCCAGCAGGGCAGGGAGGTCTAATGAAAAACTGTTTTTT.